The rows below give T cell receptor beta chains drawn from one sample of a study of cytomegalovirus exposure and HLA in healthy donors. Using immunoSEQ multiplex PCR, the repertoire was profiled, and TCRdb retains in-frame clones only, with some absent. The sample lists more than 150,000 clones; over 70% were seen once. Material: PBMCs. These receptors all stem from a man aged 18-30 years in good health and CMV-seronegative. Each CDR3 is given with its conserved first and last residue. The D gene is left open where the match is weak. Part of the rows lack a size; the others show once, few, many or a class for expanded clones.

CDR3nt: TGTGCCAGCACCCTGACGCAGGGGATAACCGAGCAGTACTTC
CDR3aa: CASTLTQGITEQYF
d_gene: NA
abundance: NA
v_gene: TRBV7-9
j_gene: TRBJ2-7

CDR3nt: TGCAGCGGAGGGTGGGAAGAGACCCAGTACTTC
CDR3aa: CSGGWEETQYF
d_gene: NA
abundance: few
v_gene: TRBV29-1
j_gene: TRBJ2-5

CDR3nt: TGTGCCAGCAGCCAAGTGGGCCAGGGAAACGAGCAGTACTTC
CDR3aa: CASSQVGQGNEQYF
d_gene: NA
abundance: NA
v_gene: TRBV4-2
j_gene: TRBJ2-7

CDR3nt: TGTGCCAGCACCGACAGGATAAATGGCTACACCTTC
CDR3aa: CASTDRINGYTF
d_gene: NA
abundance: NA
v_gene: TRBV27
j_gene: TRBJ1-2

CDR3nt: TGCGCCAGCACCCAAGTGGGGGCCCCCTCCTACGAGCAGTACTTC
CDR3aa: CASTQVGAPSYEQYF
d_gene: NA
abundance: NA
v_gene: TRBV5-1
j_gene: TRBJ2-7

CDR3nt: TGTGCCAGCAGCTCCTCAGTGGGAGTCATGAACACTGAAGCTTTCTTT
CDR3aa: CASSSSVGVMNTEAFF
d_gene: NA
abundance: NA
v_gene: TRBV5-5
j_gene: TRBJ1-1

CDR3nt: TGTGCCAGCAGCTCCGGGGGAGTGGCTAATGAAAAACTGTTTTTT
CDR3aa: CASSSGGVANEKLFF
d_gene: NA
abundance: NA
v_gene: TRBV7-2
j_gene: TRBJ1-4

CDR3nt: TGCGCCAGCAGCCTCCAGACGGGGGAACCGGATACGCAGTATTTT
CDR3aa: CASSLQTGEPDTQYF
d_gene: NA
abundance: NA
v_gene: TRBV4-3
j_gene: TRBJ2-3

CDR3nt: TGTGCCAGCAGCCCCAGGACAGCCCGCTCCTACGAGCAGTACTTC
CDR3aa: CASSPRTARSYEQYF
d_gene: NA
abundance: NA
v_gene: TRBV7-2
j_gene: TRBJ2-7

CDR3nt: TGTGCCAGCAACCATGGACAGAACTATGGCTACACCTTC
CDR3aa: CASNHGQNYGYTF
d_gene: NA
abundance: once
v_gene: TRBV6-6
j_gene: TRBJ1-2

CDR3nt: TGTGCCAGCAGCGACCCGGACAGACCCACCTACGAGCAGTACTTC
CDR3aa: CASSDPDRPTYEQYF
d_gene: NA
abundance: NA
v_gene: TRBV6-6
j_gene: TRBJ2-7

CDR3nt: TGCAGCGCCCGGACTAGCGGGGGAAGTGAGCAGTTCTTC
CDR3aa: CSARTSGGSEQFF
d_gene: TRBD2
abundance: NA
v_gene: TRBV29-1
j_gene: TRBJ2-1

CDR3nt: TGTGCCAGCAGCGACTTCGGGGGGGATACGCAGTATTTT
CDR3aa: CASSDFGGDTQYF
d_gene: TRBD2
abundance: NA
v_gene: TRBV27
j_gene: TRBJ2-3

CDR3nt: TGTGCCAGCAGCTTGCGGTCCCCCTACAATGAGCAGTTCTTC
CDR3aa: CASSLRSPYNEQFF
d_gene: NA
abundance: NA
v_gene: TRBV11-3
j_gene: TRBJ2-1

CDR3nt: TGTGCCAGCACCCTCGGTTTCGCCCTAGCGGGAGACAATGAGCAGTTCTTC
CDR3aa: CASTLGFALAGDNEQFF
d_gene: TRBD2
abundance: NA
v_gene: TRBV7-2
j_gene: TRBJ2-1

CDR3nt: TGTGCCAGCAGCTTAGTCCCCACGAGGGTCGAGCAGTTCTTC
CDR3aa: CASSLVPTRVEQFF
d_gene: NA
abundance: once
v_gene: TRBV11-3
j_gene: TRBJ2-1

CDR3nt: TGTGCCAGCAGTTACTCGAGTAGGGGATTGGGGTATGGCTACACCTTC
CDR3aa: CASSYSSRGLGYGYTF
d_gene: NA
abundance: NA
v_gene: TRBV6-5
j_gene: TRBJ1-2

CDR3nt: TGTGCCAGCAGCCCACTCGGGGGAGAGACCCAGTACTTC
CDR3aa: CASSPLGGETQYF
d_gene: NA
abundance: NA
v_gene: TRBV7-6
j_gene: TRBJ2-5

CDR3nt: TGCAGCGTTGAGACAGGGTCCACCGGGGAGCTGTTTTTT
CDR3aa: CSVETGSTGELFF
d_gene: TRBD1
abundance: few
v_gene: TRBV29-1
j_gene: TRBJ2-2

CDR3nt: TGTGCCAGCAGCCAATCAGGGGCGGGGGAACCCTACGAGCAGTACTTC
CDR3aa: CASSQSGAGEPYEQYF
d_gene: NA
abundance: NA
v_gene: TRBV4-2
j_gene: TRBJ2-7

CDR3nt: TGCAGCGTTGAAAGGACAGTCACCGGGGAGCTGTTTTTT
CDR3aa: CSVERTVTGELFF
d_gene: NA
abundance: NA
v_gene: TRBV29-1
j_gene: TRBJ2-2

CDR3nt: TGTGCCAGCAGCTCCCCAGGTGGGGAGACCCAGTACTTC
CDR3aa: CASSSPGGETQYF
d_gene: NA
abundance: NA
v_gene: TRBV7-9
j_gene: TRBJ2-5

CDR3nt: TGTGCCAGCAGGTCGCGGGATTTTCTCTACAATGAGCAGTTCTTC
CDR3aa: CASRSRDFLYNEQFF
d_gene: NA
abundance: NA
v_gene: TRBV28
j_gene: TRBJ2-1

CDR3nt: TGTGCCAGCAGCATCCGGGGGGGCCTAGGATACGAGCAGTACTTC
CDR3aa: CASSIRGGLGYEQYF
d_gene: TRBD2
abundance: NA
v_gene: TRBV9
j_gene: TRBJ2-7

CDR3nt: TGTGCCAGTAGCCAGGGTACGGATGGCTACACCTTC
CDR3aa: CASSQGTDGYTF
d_gene: NA
abundance: few
v_gene: TRBV19
j_gene: TRBJ1-2

CDR3nt: TGTGCCAGCAGTTTATTAGACCTAGCGGGAGCCAATGAGCAGTTCTTC
CDR3aa: CASSLLDLAGANEQFF
d_gene: TRBD2
abundance: few
v_gene: TRBV28
j_gene: TRBJ2-1

CDR3nt: TGTGCCAGCAGCTTGAGAAGGGGCTTCTCTGGAAACACCATATATTTT
CDR3aa: CASSLRRGFSGNTIYF
d_gene: NA
abundance: few
v_gene: TRBV11-2
j_gene: TRBJ1-3

CDR3nt: TGTGCCAGCAGCTTAGCGGCCGGGGTTGACTCACCCCTCCACTTT
CDR3aa: CASSLAAGVDSPLHF
d_gene: NA
abundance: NA
v_gene: TRBV7-9
j_gene: TRBJ1-6

CDR3nt: TGTGCCACCAGCAGCCGGTCCCGGAGGGACGCTTTCTTT
CDR3aa: CATSSRSRRDAFF
d_gene: NA
abundance: NA
v_gene: TRBV15
j_gene: TRBJ1-1

CDR3nt: TGTGCCAGCAGCTTACCCAGGGGAGGGGTAGCCAAAAACATTCAGTACTTC
CDR3aa: CASSLPRGGVAKNIQYF
d_gene: NA
abundance: NA
v_gene: TRBV7-9
j_gene: TRBJ2-4

CDR3nt: TGTGCCAGCAGCCTACAGGGATCCTACAATGAGCAGTTCTTC
CDR3aa: CASSLQGSYNEQFF
d_gene: NA
abundance: NA
v_gene: TRBV9
j_gene: TRBJ2-1

CDR3nt: TGCGCCAGCAGCCAAATGCCGGGACAGGGATACTATGGCTACACCTTC
CDR3aa: CASSQMPGQGYYGYTF
d_gene: TRBD1
abundance: few
v_gene: TRBV4-3
j_gene: TRBJ1-2

CDR3nt: TGTGCCAGCAGTTTACGGGGAAACATTCAGTACTTC
CDR3aa: CASSLRGNIQYF
d_gene: NA
abundance: NA
v_gene: TRBV28
j_gene: TRBJ2-4

CDR3nt: TGTGCCAGCTGGGGAGAGACAGGGCAAGAGACCCAGTACTTC
CDR3aa: CASWGETGQETQYF
d_gene: TRBD1
abundance: NA
v_gene: TRBV6-6
j_gene: TRBJ2-5

CDR3nt: TGTGCCAGCAGTGAGCGGGAGGGCCCAGATACGCAGTATTTT
CDR3aa: CASSEREGPDTQYF
d_gene: TRBD2
abundance: NA
v_gene: TRBV6-4
j_gene: TRBJ2-3